This T cell receptor (beta chain) was recorded in a study of T cells in Graves' hyperthyroidism and ophthalmopathy. Study-wide points: Stable hyperthyroidism was told apart from ophthalmopathy by a model built on 13 V-J features.

On this clonotype: Its antigen is not identified.

Clinical symptoms, serum thyroxine, TRAb, thyroid ultrasound and orbital computed tomography established diagnosis. Between the trimmed V and J ends, which lost 8 bases and 3 bases, there was a span of 19 bases. The CDR3 loop spans 15 amino acids. Looked up from germline, CDR1 is MNHEY and CDR2 is SMNVEV (reference sequence). Authors of the study amplified TCR beta CDR3 regions from RNA transcripts. First-round RT-PCR targeting the TCR CDR3 was performed with the HTBI primer set. Each CDR3 protein gets one entry after TCRdb re-called the multiplex PCR reads with MiXCR. Of 490,000 or so distinct CDR3 sequences in the sample, under 25% are singletons; the top ten hold approximately 54%.

Sequenced sample: blood. The chain carries TRBV27 and TRBJ1-2, with TRBD1 as a possible D gene (6 bases). This clonotype was sampled from a woman between 65 and 79 years old with Graves' ophthalmopathy. Written as DNA, the CDR3 is TGTGCCAGCCGAAAAGAGGGGGGACCGTACTATGGCTACACCTTC. Its translation is CASRKEGGPYYGYTF.